This T cell receptor beta chain appears in the sequencing data of a study of preoperative IRX-2 immunotherapy in early breast cancer. The sample's treatment: preoperative locoregional IRX-2 cytokine immunotherapy. This phase Ib study tested locoregional IRX-2 cytokine immunotherapy given before surgery. This CDR3 has 15 residues. With V trimmed by 1 base and J by 9 bases, 7 bases remained unmatched. Germline lookup yields CDR1 SGHTA and CDR2 FQGNSA. This clone was seen once. The repertoire was sequenced with immunoSEQ multiplex PCR; TCRdb's copy has only in-frame clones and lacks some. This table has under 25,000 clones, approximately 95% appearing once.

This chain joins TRBV7-2 and TRBJ2-1; 9 bases are a match to TRBD2. The TCR was taken from a human donor with breast cancer. Sequenced here: tumor tissue, sampled after IRX-2 immunotherapy. CDR3 amino acids: CASSLEASGMAEQFF. DNA for the CDR3: TGTGCCAGCAGCTTAGAGGCTAGCGGGATGGCTGAGCAGTTCTTC.